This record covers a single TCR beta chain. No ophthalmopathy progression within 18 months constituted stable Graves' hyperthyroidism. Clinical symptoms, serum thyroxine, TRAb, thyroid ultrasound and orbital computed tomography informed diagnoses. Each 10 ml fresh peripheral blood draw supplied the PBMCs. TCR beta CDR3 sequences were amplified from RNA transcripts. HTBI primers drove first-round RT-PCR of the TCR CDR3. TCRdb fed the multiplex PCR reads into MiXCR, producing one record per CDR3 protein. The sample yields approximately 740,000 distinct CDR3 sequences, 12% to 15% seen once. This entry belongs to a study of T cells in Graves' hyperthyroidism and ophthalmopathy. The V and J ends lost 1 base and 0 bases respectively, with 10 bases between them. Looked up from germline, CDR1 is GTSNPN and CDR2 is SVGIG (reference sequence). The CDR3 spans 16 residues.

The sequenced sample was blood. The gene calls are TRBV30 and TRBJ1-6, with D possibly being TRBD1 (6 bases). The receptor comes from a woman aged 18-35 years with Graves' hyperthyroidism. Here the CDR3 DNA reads TGTGCCTGGAGTGAGGGACACCGCTCCTATAATTCACCCCTCCACTTT. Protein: CAWSEGHRSYNSPLHF. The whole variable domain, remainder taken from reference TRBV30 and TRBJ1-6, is SQTIHQWPATLVQPVGSPLSLECTVEGTSNPNLYWYRQAAGRGLQLLFYSVGIGQISSEVPQNLSASRPQDRQFILSSKKLLLSDSGFYLCAWSEGHRSYNSPLHFGNGTRLTVT.